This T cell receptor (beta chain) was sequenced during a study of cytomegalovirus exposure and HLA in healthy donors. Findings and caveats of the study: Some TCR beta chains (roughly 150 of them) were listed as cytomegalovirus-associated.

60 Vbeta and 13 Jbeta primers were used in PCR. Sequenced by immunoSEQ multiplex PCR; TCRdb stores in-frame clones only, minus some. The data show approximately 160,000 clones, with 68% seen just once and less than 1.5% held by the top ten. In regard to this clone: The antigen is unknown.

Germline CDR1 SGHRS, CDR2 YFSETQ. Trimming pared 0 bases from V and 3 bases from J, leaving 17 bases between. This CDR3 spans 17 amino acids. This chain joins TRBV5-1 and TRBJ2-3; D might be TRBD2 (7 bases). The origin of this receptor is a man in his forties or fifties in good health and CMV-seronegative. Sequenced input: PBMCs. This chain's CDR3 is CASSLEGWGGETDTQYF. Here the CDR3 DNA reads TGCGCCAGCAGCTTGGAGGGCTGGGGGGGCGAAACAGATACGCAGTATTTT. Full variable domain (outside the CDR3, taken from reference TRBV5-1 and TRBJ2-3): KAGVTQTPRYLIKTRGQQVTLSCSPISGHRSVSWYQQTPGQGLQFLFEYFSETQRNKGNFPGRFSGRQFSNSRSEMNVSTLELGDSALYLCASSLEGWGGETDTQYFGPGTRLTVL.